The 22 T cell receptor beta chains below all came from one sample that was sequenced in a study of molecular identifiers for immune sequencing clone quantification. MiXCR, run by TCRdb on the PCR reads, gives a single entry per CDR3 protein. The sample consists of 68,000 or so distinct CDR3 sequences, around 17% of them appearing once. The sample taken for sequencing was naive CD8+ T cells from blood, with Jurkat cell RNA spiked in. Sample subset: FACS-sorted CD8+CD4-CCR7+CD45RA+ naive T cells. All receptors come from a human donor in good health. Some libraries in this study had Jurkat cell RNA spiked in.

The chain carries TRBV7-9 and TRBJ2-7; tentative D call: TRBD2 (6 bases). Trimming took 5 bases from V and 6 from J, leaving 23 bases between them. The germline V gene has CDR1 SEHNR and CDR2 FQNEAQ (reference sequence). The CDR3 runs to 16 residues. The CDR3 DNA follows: TGTGCCAGCAGCCACCCGTTGGGACTGGGGCCTTTCGAGCAGTACTTC. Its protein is CASSHPLGLGPFEQYF.

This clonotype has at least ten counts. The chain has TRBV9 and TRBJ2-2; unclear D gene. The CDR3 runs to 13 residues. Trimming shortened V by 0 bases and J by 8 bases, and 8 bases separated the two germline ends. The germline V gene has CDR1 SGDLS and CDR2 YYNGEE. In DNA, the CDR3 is TGTGCCAGCAGCGTAGGGTGGTCTGGGGAGCTGTTTTTT. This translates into CASSVGWSGELFF.

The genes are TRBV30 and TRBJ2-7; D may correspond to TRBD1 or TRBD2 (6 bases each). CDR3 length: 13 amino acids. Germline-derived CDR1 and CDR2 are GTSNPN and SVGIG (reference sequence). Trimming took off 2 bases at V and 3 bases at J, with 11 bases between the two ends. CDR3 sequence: CAWSWGADYEQYF. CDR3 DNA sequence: TGTGCCTGGAGTTGGGGGGCGGACTACGAGCAGTACTTC.

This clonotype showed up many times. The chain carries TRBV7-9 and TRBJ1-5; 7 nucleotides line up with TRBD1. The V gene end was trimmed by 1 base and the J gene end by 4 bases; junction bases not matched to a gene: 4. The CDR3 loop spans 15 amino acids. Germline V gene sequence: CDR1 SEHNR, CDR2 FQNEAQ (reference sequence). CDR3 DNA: TGTGCCAGCAGCTTAGGGACAGGAGAAAATCAGCCCCAGCATTTT. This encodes CASSLGTGENQPQHF.

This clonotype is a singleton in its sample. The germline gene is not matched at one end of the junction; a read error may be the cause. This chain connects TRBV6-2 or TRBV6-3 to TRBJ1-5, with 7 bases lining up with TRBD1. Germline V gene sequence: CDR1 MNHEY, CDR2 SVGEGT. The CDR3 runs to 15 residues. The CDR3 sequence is CASRYSGQVNWPQHF. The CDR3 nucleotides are TGTGCCAGCAGGTACTCCGGACAGGTAAATTGGCCCCAGCATTTT.

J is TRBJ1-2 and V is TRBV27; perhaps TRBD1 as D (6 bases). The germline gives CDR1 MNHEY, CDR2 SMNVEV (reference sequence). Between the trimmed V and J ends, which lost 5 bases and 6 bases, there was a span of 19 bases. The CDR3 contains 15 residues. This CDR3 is CASSPIPTGYDGYTF. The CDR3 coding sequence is TGTGCCAGCAGTCCTATCCCCACAGGGTACGATGGCTACACCTTC.

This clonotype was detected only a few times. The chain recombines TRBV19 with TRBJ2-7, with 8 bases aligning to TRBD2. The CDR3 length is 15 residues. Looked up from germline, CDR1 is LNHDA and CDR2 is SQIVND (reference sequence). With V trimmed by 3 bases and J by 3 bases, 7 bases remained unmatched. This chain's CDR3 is CASSMATSDDYEQYF. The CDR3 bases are TGTGCCAGTAGTATGGCGACTAGCGATGACTACGAGCAGTACTTC.

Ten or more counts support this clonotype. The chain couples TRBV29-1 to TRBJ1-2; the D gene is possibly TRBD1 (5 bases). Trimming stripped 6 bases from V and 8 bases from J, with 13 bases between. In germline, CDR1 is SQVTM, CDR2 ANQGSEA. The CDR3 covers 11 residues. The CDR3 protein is CSVRDRGGYTF. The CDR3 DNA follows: TGCAGCGTCCGGGACCGAGGGGGCTACACCTTC. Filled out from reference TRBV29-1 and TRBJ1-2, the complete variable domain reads SAVISQKPSRDICQRGTSLTIQCQVDSQVTMMFWYRQQPGQSLTLIATANQGSEATYESGFVIDKFPISRPNLTFSTLTVSNMSPEDSSIYLCSVRDRGGYTFGSGTRLTVV.

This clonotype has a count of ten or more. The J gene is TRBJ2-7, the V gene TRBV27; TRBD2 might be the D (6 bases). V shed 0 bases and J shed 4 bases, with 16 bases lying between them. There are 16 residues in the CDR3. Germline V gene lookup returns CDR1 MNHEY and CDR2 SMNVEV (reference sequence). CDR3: CASSLSGGTSGYEQYF. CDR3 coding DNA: TGTGCCAGCAGTTTATCCGGGGGAACTTCGGGATACGAGCAGTACTTC.

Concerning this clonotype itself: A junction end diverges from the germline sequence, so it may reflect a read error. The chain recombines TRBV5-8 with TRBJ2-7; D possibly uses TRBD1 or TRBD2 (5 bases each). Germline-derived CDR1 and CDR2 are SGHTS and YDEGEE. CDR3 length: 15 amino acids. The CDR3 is CVSSFGASRGYEQYF. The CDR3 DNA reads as TGTGTCAGCAGCTTCGGGGCCAGCCGAGGCTACGAGCAGTACTTC.

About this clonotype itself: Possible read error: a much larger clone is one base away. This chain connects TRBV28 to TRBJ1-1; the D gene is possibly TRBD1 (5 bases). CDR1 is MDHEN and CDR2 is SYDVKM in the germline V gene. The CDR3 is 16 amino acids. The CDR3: CASRLPGPTMNTKAFF. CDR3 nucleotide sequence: TGTGCCAGCAGGCTTCCGGGGCCAACTATGAACACTAAAGCTTTCTTT.

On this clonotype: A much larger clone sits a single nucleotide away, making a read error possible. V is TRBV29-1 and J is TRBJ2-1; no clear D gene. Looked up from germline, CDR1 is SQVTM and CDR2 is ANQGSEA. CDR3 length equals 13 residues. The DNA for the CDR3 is TGCAGCGTTGAAGAGTCCAGTCTAGTTGTGCAGTCCTTC. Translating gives CSVEESSLVVQSF.

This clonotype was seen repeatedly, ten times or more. CDR3 sequence: CASSSELQGAESPLHF. CDR3 DNA sequence: TGTGCCAGCAGCTCAGAATTACAGGGGGCCGAATCACCCCTCCACTTT. The chain carries TRBV11-2 and TRBJ1-6; 9 nucleotides agree with TRBD1. CDR1 and CDR2 (germline): SGHAT, FQNNGV. The CDR3 totals 16 residues. With V trimmed by 4 bases and J by 10 bases, 11 bases remained unmatched.

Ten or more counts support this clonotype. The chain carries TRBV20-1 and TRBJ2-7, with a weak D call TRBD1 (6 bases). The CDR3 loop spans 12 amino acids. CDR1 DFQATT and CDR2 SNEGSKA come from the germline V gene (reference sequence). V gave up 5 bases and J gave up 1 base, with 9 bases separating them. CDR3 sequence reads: CSAGDNSYEQYF. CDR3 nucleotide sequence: TGCAGTGCTGGGGACAATTCCTACGAGCAGTACTTC.

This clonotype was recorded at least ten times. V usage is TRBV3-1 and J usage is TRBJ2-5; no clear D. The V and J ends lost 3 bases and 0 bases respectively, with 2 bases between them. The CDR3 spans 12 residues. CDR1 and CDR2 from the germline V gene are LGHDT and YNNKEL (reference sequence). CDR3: CASSQYQETQYF. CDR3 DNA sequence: TGTGCCAGCAGCCAGTACCAAGAGACCCAGTACTTC.

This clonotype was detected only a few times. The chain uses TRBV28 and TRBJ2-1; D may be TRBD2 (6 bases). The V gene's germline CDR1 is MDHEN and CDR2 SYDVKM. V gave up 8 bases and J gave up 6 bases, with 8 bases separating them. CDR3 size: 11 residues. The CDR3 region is CASDGGNEQFF. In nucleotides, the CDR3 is TGTGCCAGCGACGGGGGCAATGAGCAGTTCTTC. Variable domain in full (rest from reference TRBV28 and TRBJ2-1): DVKVTQSSRYLVKRTGEKVFLECVQDMDHENMFWYRQDPGLGLRLIYFSYDVKMKEKGDIPEGYSVSREKKERFSLILESASTNQTSMYLCASDGGNEQFFGPGTRLTVL.

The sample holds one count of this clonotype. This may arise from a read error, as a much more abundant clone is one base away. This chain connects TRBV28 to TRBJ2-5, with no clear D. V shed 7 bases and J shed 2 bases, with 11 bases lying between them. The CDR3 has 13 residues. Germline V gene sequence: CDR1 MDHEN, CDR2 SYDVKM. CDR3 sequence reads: CASNTVQQETQYF. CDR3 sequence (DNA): TGTGCCAGCAATACTGTACAACAAGAGACCCAGTACTTC.

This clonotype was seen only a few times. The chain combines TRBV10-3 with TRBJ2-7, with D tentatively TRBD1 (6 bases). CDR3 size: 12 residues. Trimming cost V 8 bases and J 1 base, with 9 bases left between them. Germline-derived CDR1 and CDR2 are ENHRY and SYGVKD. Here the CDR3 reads CAIGQLSYEQYF. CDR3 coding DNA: TGTGCCATCGGACAGCTTTCCTACGAGCAGTACTTC.

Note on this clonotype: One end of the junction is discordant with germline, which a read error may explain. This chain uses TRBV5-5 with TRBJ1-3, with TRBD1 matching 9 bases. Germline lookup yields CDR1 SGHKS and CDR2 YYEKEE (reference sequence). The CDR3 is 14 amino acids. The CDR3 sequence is CASSGRTGADTVYF. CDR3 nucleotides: TGTGCCAGCAGCGGAAGGACAGGGGCTGACACCGTATATTTT.

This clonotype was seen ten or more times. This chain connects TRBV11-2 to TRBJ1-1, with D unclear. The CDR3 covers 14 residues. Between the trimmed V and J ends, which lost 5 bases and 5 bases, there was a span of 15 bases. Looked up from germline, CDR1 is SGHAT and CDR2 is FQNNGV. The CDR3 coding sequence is TGTGCCAGCAGCCCTCCGGCTGGCCGGACTGAAGCTTTCTTT. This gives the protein CASSPPAGRTEAFF.

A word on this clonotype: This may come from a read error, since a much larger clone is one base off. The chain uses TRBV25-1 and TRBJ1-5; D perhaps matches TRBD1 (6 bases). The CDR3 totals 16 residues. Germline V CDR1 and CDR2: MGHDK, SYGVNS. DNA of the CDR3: TGTGTCAGCAGTGATGAGGGGGGTAGTAGCAATCAGCCCCAGCATTTT. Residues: CVSSDEGGSSNQPQHF.

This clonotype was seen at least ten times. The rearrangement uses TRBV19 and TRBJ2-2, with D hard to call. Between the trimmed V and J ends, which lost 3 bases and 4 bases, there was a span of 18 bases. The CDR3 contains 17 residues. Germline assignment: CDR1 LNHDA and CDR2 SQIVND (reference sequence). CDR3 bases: TGTGCCAGTAGTATGATGTGGTCTGAGTTGAGCACCGGGGAGCTGTTTTTT. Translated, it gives CASSMMWSELSTGELFF.